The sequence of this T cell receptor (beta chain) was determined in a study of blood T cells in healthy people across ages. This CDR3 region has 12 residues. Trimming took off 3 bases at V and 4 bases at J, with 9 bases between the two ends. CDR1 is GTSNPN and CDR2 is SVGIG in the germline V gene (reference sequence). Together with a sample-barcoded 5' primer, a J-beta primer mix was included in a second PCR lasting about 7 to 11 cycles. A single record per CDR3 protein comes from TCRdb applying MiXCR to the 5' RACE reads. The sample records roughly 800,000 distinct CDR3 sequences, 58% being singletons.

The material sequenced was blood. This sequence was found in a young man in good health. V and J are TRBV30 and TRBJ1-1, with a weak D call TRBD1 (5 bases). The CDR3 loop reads CAWRIQGTEAFF. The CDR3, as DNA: TGTGCCTGGAGAATCCAGGGCACTGAAGCTTTCTTT.